This TCR beta chain comes out of a study of T cell repertoires in cytomegalovirus infection. Study in general: Carrying CMV and the relevant HLA type showed in public TCR beta signatures.

From the reads, TCRdb called clonotypes with MiXCR, one entry per CDR3 protein. The table includes around 550,000 distinct CDR3 sequences, 26% detected once. This CDR3 region has 15 residues. Germline loops: CDR1 SGHTA, CDR2 FQGNSA. Concerning this clonotype itself: A much larger clone differs by one base, so this may be a read error.

The sample was PBMCs. The clonotype originates from a human donor in good health (CMV status not recorded). Some clones in this sample may be carry-over from other donors' samples. The J gene is TRBJ2-1, the V gene TRBV7-2; no firm D call. The CDR3 DNA reads as TGTGGCAGCAGCTTAACTAAGCCAGAAGAACATGAGCAGTTCTTC. It is translated as CGSSLTKPEEHEQFF.